Shown below are 25 T cell receptor beta chains from a single sample sequenced in a study of cytomegalovirus exposure and HLA in healthy donors. Use of 60 Vbeta and 13 Jbeta primers characterized the PCR. The table came from immunoSEQ multiplex PCR; TCRdb's copy has only in-frame clones and leaves some out. The table shows approximately 200,000 clones, with 80% to 85% occurring only once. Material: PBMCs. The origin of the receptors is a woman younger than 30 in good health and CMV-seropositive.

The CDR3: CASSLAATGNTIYF. In DNA, the CDR3 is TGTGCCAGCAGCTTGGCCGCAACTGGAAACACCATATATTTT. The J gene is TRBJ1-3, the V gene TRBV7-9; no clear D gene. Germline CDR1 reads SEHNR; CDR2 reads FQNEAQ (reference sequence). The CDR3 has 14 residues. Trimming cost V 3 bases and J 2 bases, with 8 bases left between them.

The chain recombines TRBV9 with TRBJ1-3; 7 bases fit TRBD1. Per the germline V gene, CDR1 is SGDLS and CDR2 is YYNGEE. Trimming cost V 3 bases and J 9 bases; bases outside gene matches: 12. The CDR3 sequence is 15 residues long. The CDR3 coding sequence is TGTGCCAGCAGCGGACAGGGTGTCGGGTTTGGCACCATATATTTT. Its translation is CASSGQGVGFGTIYF.

The J gene is TRBJ2-3, the V gene TRBV6-5; the match to TRBD1 covers 7 bases. The ends lost 6 bases at V and 6 bases at J; junction bases unmatched: 9. The CDR3 consists of 14 residues. Germline V gene data show CDR1 as MNHEY and CDR2 as SVGAGI. The CDR3 DNA is TGTGCCAGCAGAAACAGGGGTGAAGTGGATACGCAGTATTTT. Its protein is CASRNRGEVDTQYF.

This sequence joins TRBV6-5 and TRBJ2-7, with 8 nucleotides matching TRBD1. V was pared by 1 base and J by 6 bases, with 11 bases of the junction left unmatched. The CDR3 spans 16 residues. Germline V lookup: CDR1 MNHEY, CDR2 SVGAGI. The CDR3 protein is CASSYLTGVDSREQYF. The CDR3, as DNA: TGTGCCAGCAGTTACTTGACAGGGGTTGATTCCCGCGAGCAGTACTTC.

This rearrangement joins TRBV29-1 to TRBJ1-6; a possible D gene is TRBD1 (5 bases). The CDR3 totals 16 residues. The V and J ends lost 0 bases and 9 bases respectively, with 18 bases between them. From germline, CDR1 is SQVTM and CDR2 ANQGSEA. The CDR3, as DNA: TGCAGCGTTGAAGATCGAAGCGGGACTTTGGCTTCACCCCTCCACTTT. Protein sequence: CSVEDRSGTLASPLHF. Full variable domain (rest looked up from reference TRBV29-1 and TRBJ1-6): SAVISQKPSRDICQRGTSLTIQCQVDSQVTMMFWYRQQPGQSLTLIATANQGSEATYESGFVIDKFPISRPNLTFSTLTVSNMSPEDSSIYLCSVEDRSGTLASPLHFGNGTRLTVT.

This clone showed up just once. The J gene is TRBJ1-4, the V gene TRBV5-5; 7 bases agree with TRBD1. Germline V CDR1 and CDR2: SGHKS, YYEKEE (reference sequence). CDR3 length: 16 amino acids. Germline trimming cut 0 bases from V and 0 bases from J; bases unmatched to any gene: 2. CDR3 residues: CASSLEGAATNEKLFF. CDR3 nucleotide sequence: TGTGCCAGCAGCTTGGAGGGGGCTGCAACTAATGAAAAACTGTTTTTT.

This rearrangement joins TRBV5-1 to TRBJ2-7, with D maybe TRBD2 (6 bases). Germline CDR1 is SGHRS and CDR2 is YFSETQ. The CDR3 runs 13 residues. With 6 bases removed from V and 4 bases from J, the gap between germline ends came to 14 bases. The CDR3 DNA sequence: TGCGCCAGCACCCCGGGGGACGGGTACGAGCAGTACTTC. As protein: CASTPGDGYEQYF.

The J gene is TRBJ2-3, the V gene TRBV19; the match to TRBD2 covers 8 bases. Looked up from germline, CDR1 is LNHDA and CDR2 is SQIVND (reference sequence). V shed 3 bases and J 4 bases; nucleotides not matched to a gene: 9. The CDR3 extends over 16 amino acids. The CDR3: CASSIGGGDFADTQYF. In DNA, the CDR3 is TGTGCCAGTAGTATCGGGGGGGGCGATTTTGCAGATACGCAGTATTTT.

The chain couples TRBV5-1 to TRBJ1-1; perhaps TRBD1 as D (5 bases). CDR3 length: 14 residues. V was clipped by 3 bases and J by 3 bases, with 12 bases between them. Germline assignment: CDR1 SGHRS and CDR2 YFSETQ. The CDR3 nucleotides are TGCGCCAGCAGCTCCACAGGTCCGGACACTGAAGCTTTCTTT. Translating gives CASSSTGPDTEAFF.

This clone showed up just once. This CDR3 is CASRIAGGFSYEQYV. The CDR3 DNA reads as TGTGCCAGCAGAATAGCGGGGGGTTTCTCCTACGAGCAGTACGTC. The chain recombines TRBV11-2 with TRBJ2-7, with 10 bases lining up with TRBD2. Trimming removed 6 bases from V and 0 bases from J; junction bases left unmatched: 5. There are 15 residues in the CDR3. Germline V gene lookup returns CDR1 SGHAT and CDR2 FQNNGV.

This rearrangement joins TRBV6-6 to TRBJ2-5, with D possibly matching TRBD1 (6 bases). Germline CDR1 reads MNHNY; CDR2 reads SVGAGI (reference sequence). This CDR3 region has 15 residues. With 5 bases removed from V and 0 bases from J, the gap between germline ends came to 13 bases. The CDR3 reads CASSTFTGYQETQYF. In nucleotides, the CDR3 is TGTGCCAGCAGTACCTTCACAGGGTACCAAGAGACCCAGTACTTC.

This rearrangement joins TRBV9 to TRBJ2-3; D gene uncertain. V was trimmed by 2 bases and J by 2 bases, leaving 18 bases between them. The germline V gene has CDR1 SGDLS and CDR2 YYNGEE. The CDR3 is 17 residues long. CDR3 sequence: CASSVSAGLPHTDTQYF. DNA of the CDR3: TGTGCCAGCAGCGTCTCCGCTGGCCTCCCCCACACAGATACGCAGTATTTT.

V and J are TRBV9 and TRBJ1-2; no definite D call. CDR1 SGDLS and CDR2 YYNGEE come from the germline V gene. The CDR3 extends over 14 amino acids. Trimming stripped 0 bases from V and 4 bases from J, with 10 bases between. CDR3 coding DNA: TGTGCCAGCAGCGTAGGCTCAACAGCCTATGGCTACACCTTC. It specifies CASSVGSTAYGYTF.

The chain recombines TRBV5-1 with TRBJ1-2; D possibly corresponds to TRBD1 (5 bases). Trimming shortened V by 0 bases and J by 2 bases, and 14 bases separated the two germline ends. This CDR3 has 16 residues. CDR1 is SGHRS and CDR2 is YFSETQ in the germline V gene. The CDR3 nucleotides read TGCGCCAGCAGCTTGGCCCCCCCCGGGGGGAACTATGGCTACACCTTC. The encoded protein is CASSLAPPGGNYGYTF.

The chain recombines TRBV4-1 with TRBJ2-7; 8 nucleotides agree with TRBD1. V lost 2 bases, J lost 4 bases, and 10 bases stayed unmatched. Per the germline V gene, CDR1 is MGHRA and CDR2 is YSYEKL. The CDR3 runs to 16 residues. CDR3 protein: CASSQFRGQGRYEQYF. CDR3 nucleotide sequence: TGCGCCAGCAGCCAATTCCGTGGACAGGGCCGTTACGAGCAGTACTTC.

The J gene is TRBJ1-1, the V gene TRBV30; D call uncertain. The CDR3 sequence is 11 residues long. Trimming shortened V by 4 bases and J by 3 bases, and 6 bases separated the two germline ends. CDR1 GTSNPN and CDR2 SVGIG come from the germline V gene (reference sequence). The CDR3 DNA sequence: TGTGCCTGGATACAGTACACTGAAGCTTTCTTT. Residues: CAWIQYTEAFF.

The rearrangement joins TRBV7-9 to TRBJ1-1; maybe TRBD1 (5 bases). The CDR3 totals 16 residues. V shed 5 bases and J shed 0 bases, with 16 bases lying between them. The germline V gene has CDR1 SEHNR and CDR2 FQNEAQ (reference sequence). CDR3 nucleotide sequence: TGTGCCAGCAGCAGCGGGCAGGGTTGGGTGAACACTGAAGCTTTCTTT. Protein: CASSSGQGWVNTEAFF.

The chain carries TRBV5-5 and TRBJ2-3; D is undetermined. The germline V gene encodes CDR1 SGHKS and CDR2 YYEKEE (reference sequence). Trimming pared 3 bases from V and 2 bases from J, leaving 16 bases between. The CDR3 sequence is 16 residues long. DNA of the CDR3: TGTGCCAGCAGCTCCGGTCACCCACCTCCCACAGATACGCAGTATTTT. It codes for CASSSGHPPPTDTQYF.

V usage is TRBV7-2 and J usage is TRBJ2-2; TRBD1 aligns across 7 bases. Germline-derived CDR1 and CDR2 are SGHTA and FQGNSA. Trimming at V came to 5 bases and at J to 0 bases, leaving 3 bases not matched to a gene. This CDR3 is 15 amino acids long. Here the CDR3 reads CASSAQGANTGELFF. CDR3 coding DNA: TGTGCCAGCAGCGCTCAGGGGGCGAACACCGGGGAGCTGTTTTTT.

V is TRBV6-4 and J is TRBJ2-5; perhaps TRBD2 as D (6 bases). Trimming shortened V by 4 bases and J by 1 base, and 13 bases separated the two germline ends. The germline CDR1 and CDR2 sequences are MRHNA and SNTAGT. CDR3 length equals 15 residues. The CDR3 DNA reads as TGTGCCAGCAGTGTTCAGGGAGGTGGCCAAGAGACCCAGTACTTC. Protein: CASSVQGGGQETQYF.

The gene calls are TRBV19 and TRBJ1-1; tentative D call: TRBD1 (6 bases). The CDR3 totals 13 residues. The V end lost 3 bases, the J end lost 7 bases, and 12 bases lay between the germline ends. Germline CDR1 and CDR2: LNHDA and SQIVND (reference sequence). The CDR3 region has the DNA TGTGCCAGTAGTATTGGGGGGGCAGGTGAAGCTTTCTTT. It yields the protein CASSIGGAGEAFF. The entire variable domain, with the rest obtained from reference TRBV19 and TRBJ1-1, is as follows: DGGITQSPKYLFRKEGQNVTLSCEQNLNHDAMYWYRQDPGQGLRLIYYSQIVNDFQKGDIAEGYSVSREKKESFPLTVTSAQKNPTAFYLCASSIGGAGEAFFGQGTRLTVV.

V and J are TRBV9 and TRBJ2-3, with TRBD2 matching 7 bases. CDR3 length equals 14 residues. The V gene's germline CDR1 is SGDLS and CDR2 YYNGEE. V lost 3 bases and J lost 7; bases outside the gene matches: 8. CDR3 loop: CASSETGTTYTQYF. The CDR3 DNA reads as TGTGCCAGCAGCGAAACCGGGACTACCTATACGCAGTATTTT.

CDR3 bases: TGTGCCAGTATCCCCGGGACAGCGAACACCGGGGAGCTGTTTTTT. Translated: CASIPGTANTGELFF. The rearrangement links TRBV19 to TRBJ2-2; 7 bases map to TRBD1. The CDR3 is made up of 15 amino acids. Trimming took 7 bases from V and 0 from J; bases not matched to a gene: 5. Germline assignment: CDR1 LNHDA and CDR2 SQIVND (reference sequence).

This chain joins TRBV30 and TRBJ2-5; 9 bases align to TRBD1. Trimming took 5 bases from V and 3 from J; bases not matched to a gene: 4. Germline loops: CDR1 GTSNPN, CDR2 SVGIG (reference sequence). The CDR3 runs to 13 residues. The CDR3: CAWLGTGKETQYF. CDR3 in DNA: TGTGCCTGGTTGGGGACAGGGAAAGAGACCCAGTACTTC.

The chain links TRBV4-1 to TRBJ2-1; 8 bases line up with TRBD1. J was trimmed by 1 base and V by 5 bases; bases with no gene match: 7. Germline lookup yields CDR1 MGHRA and CDR2 YSYEKL. The CDR3 runs 16 residues. The CDR3 sequence is CASSRDGTGSYNEQFF. DNA for the CDR3: TGCGCCAGCAGCAGAGATGGGACAGGTTCCTACAATGAGCAGTTCTTC.